This is a list of T cell receptor beta chains from one sample in a study of T-cell reconstitution after alpha-beta-depleted transplantation in children. MiXCR, run by TCRdb on the PCR reads, gives a single entry per CDR3 protein. The profile shows about 240,000 distinct CDR3 sequences, roughly 26% of them singletons. Sequencing used PBMCs, obtained before TCRalphabeta/CD19-depleted stem cell transplant. The receptors were gathered from a girl aged 2 to 10 with Fanconi anemia, due to receive a stem cell transplant. The CDR3 runs from the conserved cysteine through the conserved F or W. The order of the fields is V gene, D gene, clone size, J gene, CDR3 DNA, CDR3 protein. The D gene is left open where the match is weak. The size field is filled for only some rows; it gives once, few, many or a size class.

v_gene: TRBV18
d_gene: NA
abundance: many
j_gene: TRBJ2-4
CDR3nt: TGTGCCAGCTCACCGAACGGACTAGCCAAAAACATTCAGTACTTC
CDR3aa: CASSPNGLAKNIQYF

v_gene: TRBV10-3
d_gene: TRBD1
abundance: few
j_gene: TRBJ2-7
CDR3nt: TGTGCCATCAGTGAGACCGGACAGGGTAAGGGTCGGCAGTACTTC
CDR3aa: CAISETGQGKGRQYF

v_gene: TRBV9
d_gene: TRBD1
abundance: NA
j_gene: TRBJ1-2
CDR3nt: TGTGCCAGCAGCGCCTCTGACAGGGGTGTAAATGGCTACACCTTC
CDR3aa: CASSASDRGVNGYTF

v_gene: TRBV5-1
d_gene: TRBD2
abundance: few
j_gene: TRBJ2-2
CDR3nt: TGCGCCAGCAGCCTGGGTCCTACTAGCGTCAACACCGGGGAGCTGTTTTTT
CDR3aa: CASSLGPTSVNTGELFF

v_gene: TRBV7-2
d_gene: NA
abundance: few
j_gene: TRBJ2-2
CDR3nt: TGTGCCAGCAGCTTAATGAGACTACCGAACACCGGGGAGCTGTTTTTT
CDR3aa: CASSLMRLPNTGELFF

v_gene: TRBV12-3/TRBV12-4
d_gene: NA
abundance: many
j_gene: TRBJ2-3
CDR3nt: TGTGCCAGCAGTTTTATGATCCGGGAGCCCACAGATACGCAGTATTTT
CDR3aa: CASSFMIREPTDTQYF

v_gene: TRBV29-1
d_gene: NA
abundance: many
j_gene: TRBJ2-7
CDR3nt: TGCAGCGTACGGGCGTACGAGCAGTACTTC
CDR3aa: CSVRAYEQYF

v_gene: TRBV7-9
d_gene: TRBD2
abundance: once
j_gene: TRBJ2-2
CDR3nt: TGTGCCAGCAGCTTAGCTAGCGGGTACACCGGGGAGCTGTTTTTT
CDR3aa: CASSLASGYTGELFF

v_gene: TRBV11-2
d_gene: NA
abundance: NA
j_gene: TRBJ2-1
CDR3nt: TGTGCCAGCAGCTTAGAGGTAGGGGATTACAATGAGCAGTTCTTC
CDR3aa: CASSLEVGDYNEQFF

v_gene: TRBV7-2
d_gene: TRBD1
abundance: NA
j_gene: TRBJ2-7
CDR3nt: TGTGCCAGCATAGTTACCGGGACAGGGCCCTACGAGCAGTACTTC
CDR3aa: CASIVTGTGPYEQYF

v_gene: TRBV4-2
d_gene: NA
abundance: few
j_gene: TRBJ2-1
CDR3nt: TGTGCCAGCAGCCAACGGGCTAGCGCCCCCTACAATGAGCAGTTCTTC
CDR3aa: CASSQRASAPYNEQFF

v_gene: TRBV20-1
d_gene: TRBD1
abundance: NA
j_gene: TRBJ1-3
CDR3nt: TGCAGTGCTGGACGGACAGGGGCCGGAAACACCATATATTTT
CDR3aa: CSAGRTGAGNTIYF

v_gene: TRBV20-1
d_gene: NA
abundance: NA
j_gene: TRBJ1-2
CDR3nt: TGCAGTGCAGCAGGGGCAAACTATGGCTACACCTTC
CDR3aa: CSAAGANYGYTF

v_gene: TRBV20-1
d_gene: TRBD1
abundance: once
j_gene: TRBJ2-7
CDR3nt: TGCAGTGCTCACGGACAGGGGTGGGGAGAGCAGTACTTC
CDR3aa: CSAHGQGWGEQYF

v_gene: TRBV29-1
d_gene: NA
abundance: many
j_gene: TRBJ2-6
CDR3nt: TGCAGCGTTGCCCATGCCAACGTCCTGACTTTC
CDR3aa: CSVAHANVLTF

v_gene: TRBV29-1
d_gene: TRBD1
abundance: NA
j_gene: TRBJ2-7
CDR3nt: TGCAGCGTTGAAGATCGGGACAGGGCCTACGAGCAGTACTTC
CDR3aa: CSVEDRDRAYEQYF

v_gene: TRBV27
d_gene: NA
abundance: few
j_gene: TRBJ2-3
CDR3nt: TGTGCCAGCAGTATATTCGGGTCTAGCACAGATACGCAGTATTTT
CDR3aa: CASSIFGSSTDTQYF

v_gene: TRBV11-2
d_gene: NA
abundance: NA
j_gene: TRBJ2-5
CDR3nt: TGTTCCAGCAGCTTAGAAGGACTCTTAGGGACCCATTACTTC
CDR3aa: CSSSLEGLLGTHYF

v_gene: TRBV12-5
d_gene: TRBD1
abundance: few
j_gene: TRBJ2-3
CDR3nt: TGTGCTAGTGGCAGGGGGCCAGATACGCAGTATTTT
CDR3aa: CASGRGPDTQYF

v_gene: TRBV20-1
d_gene: TRBD2
abundance: many
j_gene: TRBJ2-1
CDR3nt: TGCAGTGCTAGAGATCTGGATCCGTCGCTAGCGGTCAATGAGCAGTTCTTC
CDR3aa: CSARDLDPSLAVNEQFF

v_gene: TRBV25-1
d_gene: NA
abundance: many
j_gene: TRBJ2-5
CDR3nt: TGTGCCAGCAGTGATGGGACCGAGGAGACCCAGTACTTC
CDR3aa: CASSDGTEETQYF

v_gene: TRBV29-1
d_gene: NA
abundance: NA
j_gene: TRBJ2-1
CDR3nt: TGCAGCGTTGTAGGCTCGGGGGAGAACTACAATGAGCAGTTCTTC
CDR3aa: CSVVGSGENYNEQFF

v_gene: TRBV28
d_gene: TRBD1
abundance: NA
j_gene: TRBJ2-7
CDR3nt: TGTGCCAGTCGACAGGGGGCCGGCGAGCAGTACTTC
CDR3aa: CASRQGAGEQYF

v_gene: TRBV7-3
d_gene: NA
abundance: many
j_gene: TRBJ2-1
CDR3nt: TGTGCCAGCAGCCCCGGGACGCGGGGATACAATGAGCAGTTCTTC
CDR3aa: CASSPGTRGYNEQFF

v_gene: TRBV6-1
d_gene: NA
abundance: NA
j_gene: TRBJ1-2
CDR3nt: TGTGCCAGCAGTGAATTGGGATTAAGTGGCTACACCTTC
CDR3aa: CASSELGLSGYTF

v_gene: TRBV29-1
d_gene: TRBD1
abundance: once
j_gene: TRBJ2-3
CDR3nt: TGCAGCGGGCTGACAGGGGGCACAGATACGCAGTATTTT
CDR3aa: CSGLTGGTDTQYF

v_gene: TRBV7-2
d_gene: TRBD1
abundance: NA
j_gene: TRBJ2-7
CDR3nt: TGTGCCAGCAGCTTTCCGGGACAGGGATACTACGAGCAGTACTTC
CDR3aa: CASSFPGQGYYEQYF

v_gene: TRBV7-2
d_gene: NA
abundance: NA
j_gene: TRBJ2-5
CDR3nt: TGTGCCAGCAGCTTAGCGTCGGAGACCCAGTACTTC
CDR3aa: CASSLASETQYF

v_gene: TRBV29-1
d_gene: TRBD2
abundance: few
j_gene: TRBJ2-7
CDR3nt: TGCAGCGTTAGAGGGGGACTAGCGACCTACGAGCAGTACTTC
CDR3aa: CSVRGGLATYEQYF